Given below is one T cell receptor (beta chain) in context. This record belongs to a study of T cell changes during pregnancy in multiple sclerosis. Here immunoSEQ multiplex PCR was the method, and the copy in TCRdb shows in-frame clones only, minus some. The table records around 40,000 clones, about nine tenths of them present only once. The CDR3 totals 15 residues. The germline V gene encodes CDR1 SEHNR and CDR2 FQNEAQ (reference sequence). The V gene lost 1 base and the J gene lost 4 bases, with 10 bases spanning the gap. The rearrangement links TRBV7-9 to TRBJ1-4; D uncertain. The sequence was collected from a female donor in good health, enrolled as a control in a pregnancy study. The input for sequencing was CD4+ T cells from peripheral blood mononuclear cells, taken in the first trimester of pregnancy. CDR3 protein: CASSLGATVNEKLFF. The DNA for the CDR3 is TGTGCCAGCAGCTTAGGTGCTACAGTTAATGAAAAACTGTTTTTT.